Below are 16 T cell receptor beta chains sequenced from a single sample in a study of STAT5B mutations in CD4+ large granular lymphocyte leukemia. Produced via immunoSEQ multiplex PCR; TCRdb's table is partial and in-frame only. This sample has about 30,000 clones, with under 85% found just once. Sample: CD4+ T cells from blood buffy coats. The origin of the receptors is a human donor in good health.

The chain joins TRBV7-9 to TRBJ2-3; 8 positions agree with TRBD2. This CDR3 is built from 14 residues. V shed 5 bases, J shed 8 bases, and the junction held 9 bases outside the gene matches. CDR1 is SEHNR, CDR2 FQNEAQ, per germline (reference sequence). CDR3 in DNA: TGTGCCAGCAGCAAACTAGCGGCCCAGGTTACGCAGTATTTT. Encoded protein: CASSKLAAQVTQYF.

This chain links TRBV29-1 with TRBJ2-1; 12 bases map to TRBD2. The germline gives CDR1 SQVTM, CDR2 ANQGSEA. The junction had 6 bases not matched to a gene; V was cut back by 6 bases and J by 3 bases. The CDR3 has 15 residues. The CDR3 DNA reads TGCAGCGTAGGTCAACTAGCGGGGGGCTACAATGAGCAGTTCTTC. Protein: CSVGQLAGGYNEQFF.

This chain connects TRBV30 to TRBJ1-1; weak D call: TRBD1 (6 bases). The V gene's germline CDR1 is GTSNPN and CDR2 SVGIG (reference sequence). The CDR3 runs 13 residues. Trimming pared 3 bases from V and 1 base from J, leaving 9 bases between. In DNA form, the CDR3 reads TGTGCCTGGAGCGGACAGCGGAACACTGAAGCTTTCTTT. Its translation is CAWSGQRNTEAFF.

The rearrangement links TRBV23-1 to TRBJ2-7; D possibly matches TRBD1 or TRBD2 (6 bases each). TRBV23-1 is given ORF status, its function remaining uncertain. V was pared by 6 bases and J by 3 bases, with 15 bases between. The length of the CDR3 is 14 residues. The DNA for the CDR3 is TGCGCCAGCAGCCCACACAGGGAGGACTACGAGCAGTACTTC. This translates into CASSPHREDYEQYF.

The genes are TRBV6-6 and TRBJ2-5; 8 bases agree with TRBD1. The CDR3 length is 15 residues. CDR1 is MNHNY, CDR2 SVGAGI, per germline (reference sequence). The V segment lost 5 bases and the J segment 5 bases; nucleotides outside the gene matches: 10. CDR3 DNA: TGTGCCAGCAGTGACAGACAGGGGATGAGGGAGACCCAGTACTTC. It yields the protein CASSDRQGMRETQYF.

V and J are TRBV5-1 and TRBJ1-4; D possibly corresponds to TRBD1 (5 bases). The V end was cut by 0 bases, the J end by 0 bases, with 6 bases between. The CDR3 extends over 15 amino acids. The germline CDR1 and CDR2 sequences are SGHRS and YFSETQ. CDR3 nucleotide sequence: TGCGCCAGCAGCTTGGGACAGACAACTAATGAAAAACTGTTTTTT. Translating it yields CASSLGQTTNEKLFF.

The chain is built from TRBV7-2 and TRBJ2-5, with TRBD2 identical over 9 bases. CDR3 size: 16 residues. J gave up 1 base and V 1 base, and 4 bases lay outside the gene matches. Germline V gene sequence: CDR1 SGHTA, CDR2 FQGNSA. CDR3 loop: CASSLVGSGGQETQYF. The CDR3 region has the DNA TGTGCCAGCAGCTTAGTCGGTAGCGGGGGCCAAGAGACCCAGTACTTC.

This chain links TRBV2 with TRBJ2-1; TRBD2 agrees at 10 bases. The CDR3 covers 15 residues. V was clipped by 5 bases and J by 2 bases; unmatched bases: 3. Germline CDR1 and CDR2: SNHLY and FYNNEI. The CDR3 is CASSSLAGTYNEQFF. DNA of the CDR3: TGTGCCAGCAGTTCACTAGCGGGGACCTACAATGAGCAGTTCTTC.

The chain employs TRBV5-1 and TRBJ2-3; 12 bases line up with TRBD2. The CDR3 is 15 residues long. CDR1 is SGHRS and CDR2 is YFSETQ in the germline V gene. V gave up 2 bases and J gave up 3 bases; unmatched junction bases: 1. The CDR3 DNA follows: TGCGCCAGCAGCTTCGGGACTAGCGGGACAGATACGCAGTATTTT. Translation: CASSFGTSGTDTQYF.

The V call is TRBV5-1, the J call TRBJ1-2, with TRBD1 matching over 7 bases. The J segment lost 2 bases and the V segment lost 0 bases, leaving 1 base of the junction unmatched. Germline loops: CDR1 SGHRS, CDR2 YFSETQ. The CDR3 loop spans 14 amino acids. The CDR3 DNA is TGCGCCAGCAGCTTGGAGACAGGGAACTATGGCTACACCTTC. Protein product: CASSLETGNYGYTF.

The chain employs TRBV9 and TRBJ2-1; D is unclear. The CDR3 extends over 15 amino acids. With 2 bases removed from V and 5 bases from J, the gap between germline ends came to 14 bases. Germline V gene data show CDR1 as SGDLS and CDR2 as YYNGEE. The CDR3 sequence: CASSVGFGANNEQFF. The CDR3 DNA is TGTGCCAGCAGCGTGGGTTTCGGAGCGAACAATGAGCAGTTCTTC.

V is TRBV9 and J is TRBJ2-3; 8 bases fit TRBD2. Per the germline V gene, CDR1 is SGDLS and CDR2 is YYNGEE. CDR3 length: 15 amino acids. V was pared by 0 bases and J by 2 bases, with 2 bases of the junction left unmatched. CDR3 loop: CASSVGGGLTDTQYF. CDR3 coding DNA: TGTGCCAGCAGCGTAGGCGGGGGGCTCACAGATACGCAGTATTTT.

The V call is TRBV5-1, the J call TRBJ1-6; the D gene is possibly TRBD1 (5 bases). Germline CDR1 and CDR2: SGHRS and YFSETQ. The CDR3 length is 14 residues. Trimming took off 2 bases at V and 9 bases at J, with 12 bases between the two ends. Here the CDR3 reads CASSFGGQFSPLHF. For the CDR3, the DNA is TGCGCCAGCAGCTTCGGAGGACAATTTTCACCCCTCCACTTT.

The chain couples TRBV6-4 to TRBJ1-5, with D perhaps TRBD1 (5 bases). The V gene lost 6 bases and the J gene lost 4 bases, with 10 bases spanning the gap. Germline V CDR1 and CDR2: MRHNA, SNTAGT. This CDR3 has 13 residues. The CDR3 sequence is CASSRDSNQPQHF. The CDR3 region has the DNA TGTGCCAGCAGCAGGGATTCGAATCAGCCCCAGCATTTT.

This chain connects TRBV5-1 to TRBJ1-2; 9 positions match TRBD1. The CDR3 is 14 residues long. V shed 3 bases, J shed 2 bases, and the junction held 2 bases outside the gene matches. Germline CDR1 and CDR2: SGHRS and YFSETQ. CDR3 loop: CASSSTGGNYGYTF. The CDR3 coding sequence is TGCGCCAGCAGCTCAACAGGGGGCAACTATGGCTACACCTTC.

The rearrangement joins TRBV5-1 to TRBJ1-2; 8 nucleotides agree with TRBD1. The trim removed 4 bases at V and 4 bases at J, leaving 9 bases unmatched. The CDR3 runs 15 residues. CDR1 and CDR2 from the germline V gene are SGHRS and YFSETQ. DNA for the CDR3: TGCGCCAGCAGCCCTTCGACAGGGGTAGGCTATGGCTACACCTTC. It translates to CASSPSTGVGYGYTF.